The clone carrying this TCR beta chain was picked up a small number of times. Its antigen is undetermined. This specimen comes from a study of beta chain features in type 1 diabetes. Points from the study as a whole: Shorter TCRB CDR3s, moderately but significantly so, were found in Type 1 diabetes patients in all four CD4+ subsets.

Since all of the isolated RNA was reverse transcribed, expressed TCRB transcripts were what got sequenced. Produced via immunoSEQ multiplex PCR; TCRdb's table is partial and in-frame only. The sample lists 250,000 to 300,000 clones; approximately 24% were seen once. The TCR was taken from a woman under 40 with type 1 diabetes. Sequencing input: naive CD4+ T cells from blood.

CDR3 loop: CAWSLGAIYEQYF. CDR3 nucleotides: TGTGCCTGGAGTCTCGGAGCCATCTACGAGCAGTACTTC. The rearrangement joins TRBV30 to TRBJ2-7; D is undetermined. This CDR3 is built from 13 residues. Germline V gene data show CDR1 as GTSNPN and CDR2 as SVGIG (reference sequence). V gave up 2 bases and J gave up 3 bases, with 11 bases separating them.